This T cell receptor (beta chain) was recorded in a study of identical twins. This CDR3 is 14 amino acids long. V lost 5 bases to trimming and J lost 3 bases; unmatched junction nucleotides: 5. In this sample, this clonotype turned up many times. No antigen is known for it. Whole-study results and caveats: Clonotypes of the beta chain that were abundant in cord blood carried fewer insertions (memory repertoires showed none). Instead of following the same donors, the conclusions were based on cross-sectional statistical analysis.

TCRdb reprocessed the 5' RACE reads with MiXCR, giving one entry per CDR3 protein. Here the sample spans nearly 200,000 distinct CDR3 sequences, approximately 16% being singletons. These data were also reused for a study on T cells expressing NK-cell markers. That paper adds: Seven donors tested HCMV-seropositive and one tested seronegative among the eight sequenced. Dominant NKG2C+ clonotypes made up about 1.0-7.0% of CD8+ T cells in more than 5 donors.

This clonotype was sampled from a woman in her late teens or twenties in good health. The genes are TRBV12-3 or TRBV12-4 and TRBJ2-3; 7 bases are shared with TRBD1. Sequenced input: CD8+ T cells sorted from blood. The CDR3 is CASSRTGETDTQYF. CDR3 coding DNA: TGTGCCAGCAGTCGAACAGGGGAGACAGATACGCAGTATTTT.